The 27 T cell receptor beta chains below were found in one sample sequenced in a study of T cell clonality in common variable immunodeficiency. Libraries were prepared by immunoSEQ multiplex PCR; TCRdb keeps only in-frame clonotypes and omits some of them. The record shows about 35,000 clones for this sample, with no singletons present. The sequenced material came from peripheral blood mononuclear cells. These receptor sequences come from a person aged 18 to 75 in good health.

This clone was recorded many times. The CDR3 is cut off 3 residues early in the read; its end comes from the germline J gene. This chain joins TRBV30 and TRBJ2-1, with a tentative D call TRBD1 (5 bases). V was clipped by 3 bases and J by 0 bases, with 12 bases between them. Germline lookup yields CDR1 GTSNPN and CDR2 SVGIG (reference sequence). This CDR3 spans 15 amino acids. This CDR3 reads CAWSLTVNSYNEQFF. CDR3 DNA (partial): TGTGCCTGGAGCCTGACAGTAAACTCCTACAATGAG.

In this sample, this clone is medium-sized. The read ends 3 residues shy of where the CDR3 ends; the end is completed using the germline J gene. The rearrangement uses TRBV20-1 and TRBJ2-1; 9 positions match TRBD2. CDR3 size: 14 residues. V gave up 1 base and J gave up 2 bases; unmatched junction bases: 0. Looked up from germline, CDR1 is DFQATT and CDR2 is SNEGSKA (reference sequence). CDR3 protein: CSARGLAAYNEQFF. Incomplete CDR3 DNA: TGCAGTGCTAGAGGACTAGCGGCCTACAATGAG.

The table lists this clone with many counts. The CDR3 end is not reached by the read, which stops 3 residues before it; the germline J gene fills it in. The chain is built from TRBV20-1 and TRBJ2-7; maybe TRBD1 (6 bases). Germline CDR1 reads DFQATT; CDR2 reads SNEGSKA (reference sequence). This CDR3 spans 13 amino acids. Trimming cost V 3 bases and J 2 bases, with 11 bases left between them. CDR3 DNA, as far as it was read: TGCAGTGCTAGTTGGGGGCCTACCTACGAG. Translation gives CSASWGPTYE. The full CDR3 reads CSASWGPTYEQYF.

This clone was recorded many times. The read is 3 residues too short to cover the CDR3 end, so that end is filled in from the germline J gene. The genes are TRBV2 and TRBJ2-1; weak D call: TRBD1 (5 bases). Germline V gene lookup returns CDR1 SNHLY and CDR2 FYNNEI. V lost 8 bases, J lost 7 bases, and 12 bases lay in between. The length of the CDR3 is 12 residues. CDR3 region: CASFTGWNEQFF. Partial CDR3 DNA: TGTGCCAGCTTTACAGGCTGGAATGAG. Based on the CDR3 plus reference TRBV2 and TRBJ2-1, the full variable domain is EPEVTQTPSHQVTQMGQEVILRCVPISNHLYFYWYRQILGQKVEFLVSFYNNEISEKSEIFDDQFSVERPDGSNFTLKIRSTKLEDSAMYFCASFTGWNEQFFGPGTRLTVL.

This clone showed up many times. The CDR3 end lies 3 residues beyond the end of the read and is filled in from the germline J gene. This rearrangement joins TRBV18 to TRBJ2-1, with D possibly TRBD1 on 6 matching bases. Germline loops: CDR1 KGHSH, CDR2 LQKENI. The CDR3 covers 15 residues. V was pared by 3 bases and J by 0 bases, with 9 bases between. This CDR3 reads CASSPQGPSYNEQFF. The CDR3 DNA, read in part, is TGTGCCAGCTCACCCCAGGGGCCCTCCTACAATGAG.

In this sample, this clone turned up many times. The sample contains more than one DNA sequence encoding this CDR3. CDR3 protein: CASSYSYEQYF. The covered CDR3 bases are TGTGCCAGCAGCTACAGTTACGAG. The genes are TRBV2 and TRBJ2-7; D is uncertain. The read gets to within 3 residues of the CDR3 end, and the germline J gene fills in the rest. Per the germline V gene, CDR1 is SNHLY and CDR2 is FYNNEI. This CDR3 is 11 amino acids long. The V gene lost 6 bases and the J gene lost 4 bases, with 7 bases spanning the gap.

This clone was seen a handful of times. The read is 3 residues too short to cover the CDR3 end, so that end is filled in from the germline J gene. The chain employs TRBV20-1 and TRBJ2-1; 7 bases match TRBD1. CDR1 is DFQATT and CDR2 is SNEGSKA in the germline V gene (reference sequence). The CDR3 has 15 residues. V lost 2 bases and J lost 3; bases outside the gene matches: 7. The covered CDR3 bases are TGCAGTGCTAGACCAACCACAGGGGTCTACAATGAG. The encoded protein is CSARPTTGVYNE. The entire CDR3 reads CSARPTTGVYNEQFF.

There are many counts of this clone. The read halts 3 residues ahead of the CDR3 end, with the missing end drawn from the germline J gene. The V gene is TRBV10-3, the J gene TRBJ2-1; TRBD2 matches 10 bases. The CDR3 runs to 15 residues. CDR1 and CDR2 (germline): ENHRY, SYGVKD. Losses at the gene ends were 1 base for V and 4 bases for J; bases not matched to a gene: 1. CDR3 residues: CAISELAGGYNEQFF. CDR3 DNA, as far as it was read: TGTGCCATCAGTGAGTTAGCGGGGGGTTACAATGAG.

There are many counts of this clone. The sequenced fragment ends 3 residues before the CDR3 boundary, so the rest is inferred from the germline J gene. The gene calls are TRBV20-1 and TRBJ2-5; D is perhaps TRBD1 (6 bases). Between the trimmed V and J ends, which lost 6 bases and 7 bases, there was a span of 21 bases. Germline loops: CDR1 DFQATT, CDR2 SNEGSKA (reference sequence). The CDR3 has 14 residues. The CDR3 bases that were read are TGCAGTGCAGTCGAAACCGGGACATGGGGGACC. Translation: CSAVETGTWGT. The entire CDR3 protein is CSAVETGTWGTQYF.

This clone appeared many times. From the germline J gene comes the end of the CDR3, since the read stops 3 residues before it. The gene calls are TRBV10-3 and TRBJ1-2; 10 bases agree with TRBD1. This CDR3 comprises 16 residues. The ends lost 3 bases at V and 3 bases at J; junction bases unmatched: 7. Germline loops: CDR1 ENHRY, CDR2 SYGVKD. The CDR3 sequence: CAISESGQGVDYGYTF. Partial CDR3 DNA: TGTGCCATCAGTGAATCAGGACAGGGGGTTGACTATGGC.

This clone was picked up many times. The read falls 3 residues short of the CDR3 end, and the missing part is taken from the germline J gene. V is TRBV20-1 and J is TRBJ2-5; 9 bases fit TRBD1. The CDR3 contains 16 residues. From germline, CDR1 is DFQATT and CDR2 SNEGSKA (reference sequence). The J segment lost 4 bases and the V segment lost 6 bases, leaving 15 bases of the junction unmatched. The CDR3 here is CSANQEGQGVRETQYF. The covered CDR3 bases are TGCAGTGCAAATCAGGAGGGACAGGGAGTGCGAGAGACC.

The sample holds many counts of this clone. The CDR3 goes on 3 residues after the read ends, and that part is filled in from the germline J gene. The genes are TRBV19 and TRBJ1-2; 8 bases are a match to TRBD1. The CDR3 has 15 residues. Per the germline V gene, CDR1 is LNHDA and CDR2 is SQIVND (reference sequence). Germline trimming cut 5 bases from V and 4 bases from J; bases unmatched to any gene: 9. Here the CDR3 reads CASSLTGQGGYGYTF. The DNA read from the CDR3 is TGTGCCAGTAGTTTGACCGGACAGGGCGGCTATGGC. Full variable domain (rest looked up from reference TRBV19 and TRBJ1-2): DGGITQSPKYLFRKEGQNVTLSCEQNLNHDAMYWYRQDPGQGLRLIYYSQIVNDFQKGDIAEGYSVSREKKESFPLTVTSAQKNPTAFYLCASSLTGQGGYGYTFGSGTRLTVV.

This clone was counted many times. From the germline J gene comes the end of the CDR3, since the read stops 3 residues before it. This chain links TRBV19 with TRBJ1-5; 7 bases agree with TRBD1. Germline V gene data show CDR1 as LNHDA and CDR2 as SQIVND (reference sequence). Trimming at V came to 4 bases and at J to 2 bases, leaving 8 bases not matched to a gene. The CDR3 has 16 amino acids. CDR3: CASSTARRGRNQPQHF. The CDR3 bases that were read are TGTGCCAGTAGTACCGCCCGAAGGGGGCGCAATCAGCCC.

This clone was seen many times. The sequence runs out 3 residues before the end of the CDR3; the remainder is reconstructed from the germline J gene. The V call is TRBV5-1, the J call TRBJ2-7, with 7 nucleotides matching TRBD2. The CDR3 is made up of 14 amino acids. J gave up 0 bases and V 5 bases, and 5 bases lay outside the gene matches. Germline-derived CDR1 and CDR2 are SGHRS and YFSETQ. CDR3 sequence: CASRREGSSYEQYF. The sequenced CDR3 bases are TGCGCCAGCAGAAGGGAGGGGTCCTCCTACGAG.

This clone was recorded at least ten times. Read coverage stops 3 residues before the CDR3 terminus; the germline J gene supplies the remainder. V gene TRBV5-1 combines with J gene TRBJ1-4; the D gene is possibly TRBD1 (5 bases). This CDR3 has 14 residues. Germline loops: CDR1 SGHRS, CDR2 YFSETQ. V dropped 7 bases and J dropped 6 bases, with 16 bases sitting between them. Partial CDR3 DNA: TGCGCCAGCGGCCGGGGGGGAGGAGATGAAAAA. Translation gives CASGRGGGDEK. The CDR3 as a whole reads CASGRGGGDEKLFF.

This clone is medium-sized within its sample. The read falls 3 residues short of the CDR3 end, and the missing part is taken from the germline J gene. The chain employs TRBV20-1 and TRBJ2-7; D is perhaps TRBD2 (6 bases). The germline V gene has CDR1 DFQATT and CDR2 SNEGSKA (reference sequence). Trimming left V 5 bases short and J 0 bases short, with 17 bases between. This CDR3 spans 15 amino acids. CDR3 protein: CSAHPAGKSSYEQYF. The sequenced part of the CDR3 DNA is TGCAGTGCTCATCCGGCGGGGAAGAGCTCCTACGAG.

This clone was seen repeatedly, ten times or more. The sequenced part of the CDR3 DNA is TGTGCCAGCAGCTTAGCGGGAGCAGGGTACAATGAG. Translating it yields CASSLAGAGYNE. In full, the CDR3 reads CASSLAGAGYNEQFF. V is TRBV11-3 and J is TRBJ2-1, with D possibly being TRBD2 (6 bases). From the germline J gene comes the end of the CDR3, since the read stops 3 residues before it. Germline-derived CDR1 and CDR2 are SGHNT and YENEEA. The CDR3 runs 15 residues. Deletions cut 1 base from V and 4 bases from J, with 11 bases between.

This clone was counted many times. Its ends do not fully match the called genes, so a read error is possible. The CDR3 protein is CASSQDLAGGPDTQYF. The part of the CDR3 DNA that was read is TGCGCCAGCAGCCAAGATCTAGCGGGGGGGCCAGATACG. The V gene is TRBV4-2, the J gene TRBJ2-3; 12 nucleotides agree with TRBD2. The read ends 3 residues before the CDR3 terminus; that terminus is restored from the germline J gene. The CDR3 contains 16 residues. Germline CDR1 LGHNA, CDR2 YNFKEQ.

Ten or more counts support this clone. The junction and the germline gene differ at one end; a read error may be behind it. Read data end 3 residues before the CDR3 end; the end is taken from the germline J gene. The chain has TRBV4-2 and TRBJ2-7; 7 bases line up with TRBD1. This CDR3 contains 16 residues. Germline assignment: CDR1 LGHNA and CDR2 YNFKEQ. CDR3 DNA, as far as it was read: TGCGCCAGCAGCCAAGAGGGACCCGACAGGGCCTACGAG. It encodes CASSQEGPDRAYE. In full, the CDR3 is CASSQEGPDRAYEQYF.

This clone has only a few counts. From the germline J gene comes the end of the CDR3, since the read stops 3 residues before it. The chain couples TRBV13 to TRBJ2-4; 8 bases map to TRBD1. The CDR3 contains 18 residues. J gave up 1 base and V 1 base, and 9 bases lay outside the gene matches. CDR1 is PRHDT, CDR2 FYEKMQ, per germline (reference sequence). CDR3 DNA, as far as it was read: TGTGCCAGCAGCTTAGTCAGGGGGCCCGCTACCGCCAAAAACATT. It is translated as CASSLVRGPATAKNI. The CDR3 in full is CASSLVRGPATAKNIQYF.

This clone has at least ten counts. Read coverage stops 3 residues before the CDR3 terminus; the germline J gene supplies the remainder. The chain joins TRBV20-1 to TRBJ2-2; 7 bases align to TRBD1. V was clipped by 3 bases and J by 2 bases; unmatched bases: 3. Germline V lookup: CDR1 DFQATT, CDR2 SNEGSKA (reference sequence). The CDR3 spans 14 residues. CDR3: CSARRQGNTGELFF. The part of the CDR3 DNA that was read is TGCAGTGCTAGGAGACAGGGAAACACCGGGGAG.

This clone was counted ten times or more. Read sequence stops 3 residues before the CDR3 end, and the germline J gene provides the missing end. The rearrangement joins TRBV9 to TRBJ2-2; 7 nucleotides match TRBD2. Trimming took 6 bases from V and 1 from J; bases not matched to a gene: 6. Germline values: CDR1 SGDLS, CDR2 YYNGEE. This CDR3 has 15 amino acids. Incomplete CDR3 DNA: TGTGCCAGCACTATAGGGGAGGGGAACACCGGGGAG. This translates into CASTIGEGNTGE. The entire CDR3 reads CASTIGEGNTGELFF. Complete variable domain (other parts from reference TRBV9 and TRBJ2-2): DSGVTQTPKHLITATGQRVTLRCSPRSGDLSVYWYQQSLDQGLQFLIQYYNGEERAKGNILERFSAQQFPDLHSELNLSSLELGDSALYFCASTIGEGNTGELFFGEGSRLTVL.

This clone has ten or more counts. The DNA ends 3 residues before the CDR3 does, and the rest of the CDR3 is filled in from the germline J gene. This chain connects TRBV5-4 to TRBJ2-5, with 10 positions matching TRBD2. Germline assignment: CDR1 SGHNT and CDR2 YYREEE (reference sequence). Trimming removed 3 bases from V and 5 bases from J; junction bases left unmatched: 10. The CDR3 is 16 amino acids. The CDR3 region is CASSSRTSGPKETQYF. The CDR3 bases that were read are TGTGCCAGCAGCTCCAGGACTAGCGGTCCGAAGGAGACC.

This clone was recorded at least ten times. The read terminates 3 residues ahead of where the CDR3 ends, so the germline J gene completes it. This rearrangement joins TRBV29-1 to TRBJ2-3, with 10 bases fitting TRBD1. Germline V gives CDR1 SQVTM, CDR2 ANQGSEA. V gave up 7 bases and J gave up 2 bases; unmatched junction bases: 6. This CDR3 has 14 residues. CDR3 bases read: TGCAGCGCCGAAGGACAGGGGGACACAGATACG. Translated, it gives CSAEGQGDTDT. The whole CDR3 region reads CSAEGQGDTDTQYF.

This clone was found a few times. Read data end 3 residues before the CDR3 end; the end is taken from the germline J gene. This chain links TRBV7-9 with TRBJ1-1; TRBD1 aligns across 9 bases. The CDR3 totals 13 residues. CDR1 is SEHNR, CDR2 FQNEAQ, per germline (reference sequence). V lost 6 bases to trimming and J lost 6 bases; unmatched junction nucleotides: 5. CDR3 region: CASRQTGGSEAFF. The sequenced CDR3 bases are TGTGCCAGCAGACAAACAGGGGGCTCTGAA.

This clone was seen many times. The DNA ends 3 residues before the CDR3 does, and the rest of the CDR3 is filled in from the germline J gene. This rearrangement joins TRBV20-1 to TRBJ1-1, with D maybe TRBD1 (5 bases). Per the germline V gene, CDR1 is DFQATT and CDR2 is SNEGSKA (reference sequence). Deletions cut 5 bases from V and 2 bases from J, with 12 bases between. This CDR3 has 13 residues. Here the CDR3 reads CSARNRLNTEAFF. The DNA read from the CDR3 is TGCAGTGCTCGTAACAGGCTCAACACTGAA.

In its sample, this clone was seen many times. The CDR3 end falls 3 residues outside the read, so it is completed with the germline J gene. This chain connects TRBV30 to TRBJ1-2, with D tentatively TRBD1 (5 bases). V was pared by 4 bases and J by 4 bases, with 13 bases between. The germline gives CDR1 GTSNPN, CDR2 SVGIG (reference sequence). This CDR3 has 13 amino acids. The CDR3 sequence: CAWIAGLGYGYTF. The sequenced part of the CDR3 DNA is TGTGCCTGGATCGCAGGGCTGGGCTATGGC.